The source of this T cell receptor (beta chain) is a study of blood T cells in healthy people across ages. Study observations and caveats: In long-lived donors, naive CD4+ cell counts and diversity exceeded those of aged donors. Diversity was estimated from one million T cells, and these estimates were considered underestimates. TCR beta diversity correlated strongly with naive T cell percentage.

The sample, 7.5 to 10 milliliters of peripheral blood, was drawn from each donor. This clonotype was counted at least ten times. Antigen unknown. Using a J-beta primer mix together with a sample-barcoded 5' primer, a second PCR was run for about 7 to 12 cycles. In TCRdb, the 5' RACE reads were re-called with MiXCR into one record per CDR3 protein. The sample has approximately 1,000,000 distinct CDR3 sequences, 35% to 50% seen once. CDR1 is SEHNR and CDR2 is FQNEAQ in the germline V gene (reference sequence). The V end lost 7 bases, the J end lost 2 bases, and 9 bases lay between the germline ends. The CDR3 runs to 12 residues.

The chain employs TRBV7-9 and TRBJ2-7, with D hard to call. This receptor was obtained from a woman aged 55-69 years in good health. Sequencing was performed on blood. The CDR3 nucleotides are TGTGCCAGCAAAACAGACCCCTACGAGCAGTACTTC. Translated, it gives CASKTDPYEQYF.